What follows describes a single T cell receptor (beta chain). Clones were read by immunoSEQ multiplex PCR, and TCRdb kept only the in-frame ones, dropping some. This table holds roughly 48,000 clones, approximately 84% found once. The entry originates in a study of T cells in tumors after PD-1 blockade. Across the study: No patient had prior checkpoint blockade, systemic immunosuppression, or radiotherapy within 4 weeks. Patients received pembrolizumab 200 mg every 3 weeks or cemiplimab 350 mg every 2 weeks. Daily vismodegib 150 mg continued in a subset of anti-PD-1-treated patients.

The CDR3 loop spans 17 amino acids. Germline lookup yields CDR1 SGHNT and CDR2 YYREEE (reference sequence). V dropped 4 bases and J dropped 6; count of bases not matched to a gene: 10. This sequence originates from a human donor with basal cell carcinoma. The sample in question was PBMCs, obtained before anti-PD-1 treatment. The rearrangement uses TRBV5-4 and TRBJ2-7; 16 bases fit TRBD2. CDR3 loop: CASSPGTSGGALSEQYF. For the CDR3, the DNA is TGTGCCAGCAGCCCCGGGACTAGCGGGGGGGCCCTCAGCGAGCAGTACTTC. Looking up the rest from reference TRBV5-4 and TRBJ2-7 gives the full variable domain: ETGVTQSPTHLIKTRGQQVTLRCSSQSGHNTVSWYQQALGQGPQFIFQYYREEENGRGNFPPRFSGLQFPNYSSELNVNALELDDSALYLCASSPGTSGGALSEQYFGPGTRLTVT.